This T cell receptor beta chain was obtained from a study of shared clonotypes between healthy human individuals. This clone was counted at least ten times. The assay was run at deep level. Sequenced by immunoSEQ multiplex PCR; TCRdb stores in-frame clones only, minus some. The sample consists of roughly 760,000 clones, approximately 79% of them appearing once. The sample consisted of memory CD4+ T cells sorted from blood. The subset denotes: CD45RA-negative fraction. This clonotype originated in a woman between 25 and 40 years old in good health.

CDR3 nucleotides: TGTGCCAGCAGTGAGTTAGGGGTACAAATCTACGAGCAGTACTTC. Residues: CASSELGVQIYEQYF. This sequence joins TRBV2 and TRBJ2-7; weak D call: TRBD1 (5 bases). V dropped 3 bases and J dropped 3 bases, with 15 bases sitting between them. This CDR3 is built from 15 residues. In germline, CDR1 is SNHLY, CDR2 FYNNEI.